This TCR beta chain was documented in a study of blood T cell repertoires in COVID-19. Participant ages covered about 18 to 95 years across 24 US areas. Original processing methods: Amplification from reference gene primers served as the basis for estimated nucleated cell counts. Libraries were prepared by immunoSEQ multiplex PCR; TCRdb keeps only in-frame clonotypes and omits some of them. V and J calls and clone size are those listed in that table; D and trimming were worked out from the DNA. There are roughly 250,000 clones in the sample; approximately 86% occur only once, and roughly 1.7% lies in the top ten. The sequenced sample was PBMCs or T cells enriched from blood (not recorded which). This TCR was recovered from a woman between 50 and 59 years old who had recovered from COVID-19.

CDR3 in amino acids: CASKRLAGNYEQYF. CDR3 DNA: TGTGCCAGCAAAAGACTAGCGGGGAACTACGAGCAGTACTTC. The genes are TRBV27 and TRBJ2-7, with 11 positions matching TRBD2. This CDR3 has 14 amino acids. V gave up 7 bases and J gave up 3 bases; unmatched junction bases: 5. Germline lookup yields CDR1 MNHEY and CDR2 SMNVEV (reference sequence).